A selection of T cell receptor beta chains follows, all from one sample in a study of identical twins. TCRdb recomputed calls from the 5' RACE reads with MiXCR, one row per CDR3 protein. In the table there are approximately 530,000 distinct CDR3 sequences, 20% to 25% of which are singletons. The data were also submitted as part of a second study, on yellow fever vaccine responses in identical twins.

The sequenced material came from CD4+ T cells sorted from blood. The receptors were sampled from a woman aged 18-30 years in good health. Each CDR3 is given with its conserved first and last residue. The order of the fields is D gene, clone size, V gene, J gene, CDR3 protein, CDR3 DNA. A D gene is named only where the DNA matches it firmly. A row's size may be missing; if present it is once, few, many or a size class.

TRBD2,few,TRBV29-1,TRBJ2-7,CSVTIGTSSYEQYF,TGCAGCGTTACCATAGGGACTAGCTCCTACGAGCAGTACTTC
TRBD2,few,TRBV5-6,TRBJ2-2,CASSRSGGNTGELFF,TGTGCCAGCAGTAGAAGCGGGGGGAACACCGGGGAGCTGTTTTTT
.,.,TRBV24-1,TRBJ2-1,CATSDPQGGDHYNEQFF,TGTGCCACCAGTGATCCGCAGGGCGGGGACCACTACAATGAGCAGTTCTTC
.,once,TRBV6-1,TRBJ2-7,CASSATGYEQYF,TGTGCCAGCAGTGCGACAGGCTACGAGCAGTACTTC
TRBD1,many,TRBV20-1,TRBJ1-1,CSAYRGGNTEAFF,TGCAGTGCTTACAGGGGTGGGAACACTGAAGCTTTCTTT
.,.,TRBV7-2,TRBJ1-1,CASSKTANTEAFF,TGTGCCAGCAGCAAAACAGCGAACACTGAAGCTTTCTTT
.,.,TRBV28,TRBJ2-7,CASSLNNPYYEQYF,TGTGCCAGCAGTTTAAATAACCCCTACTACGAGCAGTACTTC
.,many,TRBV20-1,TRBJ2-3,CSASGGRTDTQYF,TGCAGTGCTAGCGGGGGGCGGACAGATACGCAGTATTTT
.,few,TRBV5-1,TRBJ2-1,CASSGQTGNEQFF,TGCGCCAGCAGCGGACAGACTGGCAATGAGCAGTTCTTC
.,many,TRBV7-2,TRBJ1-1,CASSLVRGNTEAFF,TGTGCCAGCAGCTTAGTAAGAGGGAACACTGAAGCTTTCTTT
TRBD2,.,TRBV12-3/TRBV12-4,TRBJ2-1,CASSLTSGAPNEQFF,TGTGCCAGCAGCCTGACTAGCGGGGCCCCCAATGAGCAGTTCTTC
TRBD1,.,TRBV6-5,TRBJ1-2,CASSYSSPRDRGIGYTF,TGTGCCAGCAGTTACTCGTCCCCCCGGGACAGGGGGATTGGCTACACCTTC
TRBD2,.,TRBV11-3,TRBJ2-1,CASSHGGTSGRNEQFF,TGTGCCAGCAGCCACGGCGGGACTAGCGGGAGGAATGAGCAGTTCTTC
TRBD1,.,TRBV12-3/TRBV12-4,TRBJ1-6,CASRPPTGWDSPLHF,TGTGCCAGCAGGCCCCCGACAGGGTGGGATTCACCCCTCCACTTT
TRBD2,.,TRBV20-1,TRBJ2-1,CSARARGLAGNEQFF,TGCAGTGCTAGAGCAAGGGGACTAGCGGGCAATGAGCAGTTCTTC
TRBD1,.,TRBV20-1,TRBJ2-2,CSARDSGQGSNTGELFF,TGCAGTGCTAGAGATTCGGGACAGGGAAGTAACACCGGGGAGCTGTTTTTT
.,.,TRBV5-1,TRBJ2-3,CASSLAGLGTDTQYF,TGCGCCAGCAGCTTGGCGGGGCTTGGCACAGATACGCAGTATTTT
.,few,TRBV21-1,TRBJ2-2,CASSYRGRSLATGELFF,TGTGCCAGCAGCTACAGAGGGCGGTCGTTGGCCACCGGGGAGCTGTTTTTT
TRBD2,.,TRBV20-1,TRBJ2-1,CSATSGGYNEQFF,TGCAGTGCTACTAGCGGGGGGTACAATGAGCAGTTCTTC
.,.,TRBV28,TRBJ2-7,CASSPPRPDYEQYF,TGTGCCAGTAGCCCACCCAGACCTGATTACGAGCAGTACTTC
.,.,TRBV10-2,TRBJ1-2,CASSKSRDTYGYTF,TGCGCCAGCAGCAAATCCCGGGACACATATGGCTACACCTTC
.,many,TRBV12-3/TRBV12-4,TRBJ2-5,CASSPSVGGVLKETQYF,TGTGCCAGCAGTCCCTCAGTTGGGGGTGTTCTGAAAGAGACCCAGTACTTC
.,few,TRBV29-1,TRBJ1-3,CSFRDSGNTIYF,TGCAGCTTCAGGGACTCTGGAAACACCATATATTTT
TRBD1,few,TRBV20-1,TRBJ2-3,CSATRQGEVTDTQYF,TGCAGTGCTACGAGACAGGGTGAGGTCACAGATACGCAGTATTTT
TRBD2,.,TRBV9,TRBJ2-1,CASSAGSGSSYNEQFF,TGTGCCAGCAGCGCGGGTAGCGGGAGCTCCTACAATGAGCAGTTCTTC
TRBD2,.,TRBV20-1,TRBJ2-3,CSAPTSGGAADTQYF,TGCAGTGCTCCCACTAGCGGGGGGGCAGCAGATACGCAGTATTTT
.,few,TRBV2,TRBJ1-1,CASSEIVNTEAFF,TGTGCCAGCAGTGAAATTGTGAACACTGAAGCTTTCTTT